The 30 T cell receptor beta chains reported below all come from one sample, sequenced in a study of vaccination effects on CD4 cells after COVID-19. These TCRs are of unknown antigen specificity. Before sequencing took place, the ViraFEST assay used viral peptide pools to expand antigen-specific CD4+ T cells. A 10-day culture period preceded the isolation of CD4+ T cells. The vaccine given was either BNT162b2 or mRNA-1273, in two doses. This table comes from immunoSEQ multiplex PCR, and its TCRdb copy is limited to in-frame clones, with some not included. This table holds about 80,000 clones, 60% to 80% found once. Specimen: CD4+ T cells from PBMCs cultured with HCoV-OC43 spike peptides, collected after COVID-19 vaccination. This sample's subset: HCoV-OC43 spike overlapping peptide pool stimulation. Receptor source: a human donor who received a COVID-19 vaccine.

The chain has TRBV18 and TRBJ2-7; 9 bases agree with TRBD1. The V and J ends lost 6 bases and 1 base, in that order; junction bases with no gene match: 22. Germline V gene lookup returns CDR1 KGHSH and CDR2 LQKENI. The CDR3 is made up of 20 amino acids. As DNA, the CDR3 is TGTGCCAGCTCTCGGGACAGGGTCCGTTTTGTGTTTGAATTATCCTACGAGCAGTACGTC. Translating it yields CASSRDRVRFVFELSYEQYV.

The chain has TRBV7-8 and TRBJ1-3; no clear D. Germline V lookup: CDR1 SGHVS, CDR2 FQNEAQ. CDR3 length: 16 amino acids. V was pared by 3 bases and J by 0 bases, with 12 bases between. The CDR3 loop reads CASSFFSMGSGNTIYF. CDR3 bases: TGTGCCAGCAGCTTCTTTTCCATGGGCTCTGGAAACACCATATATTTT.

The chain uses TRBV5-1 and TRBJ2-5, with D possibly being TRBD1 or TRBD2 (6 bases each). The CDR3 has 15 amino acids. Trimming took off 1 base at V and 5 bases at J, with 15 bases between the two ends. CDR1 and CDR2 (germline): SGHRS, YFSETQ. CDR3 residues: CASSLSLGGVETQYF. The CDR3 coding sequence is TGCGCCAGCAGCTTGTCACTGGGGGGCGTCGAGACCCAGTACTTC.

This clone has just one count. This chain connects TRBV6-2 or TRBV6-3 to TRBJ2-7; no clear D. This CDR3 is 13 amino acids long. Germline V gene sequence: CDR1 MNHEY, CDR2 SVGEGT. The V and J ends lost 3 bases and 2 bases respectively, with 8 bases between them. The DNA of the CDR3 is TGTGCCAGCAGTTATCACCGGGCCTACGAGCAGTACGTC. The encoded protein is CASSYHRAYEQYV.

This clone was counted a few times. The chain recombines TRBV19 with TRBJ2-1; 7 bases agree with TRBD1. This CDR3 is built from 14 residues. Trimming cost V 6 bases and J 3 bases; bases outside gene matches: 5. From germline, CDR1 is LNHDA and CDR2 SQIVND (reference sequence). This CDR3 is CASSRGDSYNEQFF. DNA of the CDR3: TGTGCCAGTAGCCGAGGGGACAGCTACAATGAGCAGTTCTTC.

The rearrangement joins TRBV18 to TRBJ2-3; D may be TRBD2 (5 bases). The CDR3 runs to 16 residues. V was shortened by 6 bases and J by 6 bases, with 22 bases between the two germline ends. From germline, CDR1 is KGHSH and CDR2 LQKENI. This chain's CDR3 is CASSPGGKLLRDTQYF. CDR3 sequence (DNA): TGTGCCAGCTCCCCAGGAGGTAAACTGCTCAGGGATACGCAGTATTTT.

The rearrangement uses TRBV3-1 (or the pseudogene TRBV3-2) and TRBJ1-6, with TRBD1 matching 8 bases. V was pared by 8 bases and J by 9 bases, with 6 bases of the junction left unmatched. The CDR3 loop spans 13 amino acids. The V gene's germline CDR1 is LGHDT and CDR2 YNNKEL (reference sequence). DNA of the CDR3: TGTGCCAGCCAGACAGGGGTTTCTTCACCCCTCCACTTT. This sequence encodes CASQTGVSSPLHF.

CDR3 in amino acids: CASSLYRGREQYV. In DNA form, the CDR3 reads TGTGCCAGCAGTTTGTACAGGGGGCGCGAGCAGTACGTC. The V gene is TRBV27, the J gene TRBJ2-7; 9 nucleotides agree with TRBD1. Trimming at V came to 3 bases and at J to 6 bases, leaving 3 bases not matched to a gene. The CDR3 runs 13 residues. Germline CDR1 is MNHEY and CDR2 is SMNVEV (reference sequence).

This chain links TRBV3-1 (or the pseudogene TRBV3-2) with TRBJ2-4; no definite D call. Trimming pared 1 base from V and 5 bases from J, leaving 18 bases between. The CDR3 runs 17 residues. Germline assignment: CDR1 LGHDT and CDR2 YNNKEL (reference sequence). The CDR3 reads CASSQAATGWNENIQYF. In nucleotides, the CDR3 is TGTGCCAGCAGCCAAGCCGCGACCGGGTGGAACGAAAACATTCAGTACTTC.

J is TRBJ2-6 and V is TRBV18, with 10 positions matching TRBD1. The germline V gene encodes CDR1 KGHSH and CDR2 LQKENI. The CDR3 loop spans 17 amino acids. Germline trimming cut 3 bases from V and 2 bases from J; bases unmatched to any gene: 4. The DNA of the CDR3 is TGTGCCAGCTCACCCGGGACAGGGGTACCTGGGGCCAACGTCCTGACTTTC. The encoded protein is CASSPGTGVPGANVLTF.

The CDR3 region is CASSLAVGGFRDTQYF. CDR3 DNA: TGCGCCAGCAGCTTGGCAGTCGGGGGGTTTCGAGATACGCAGTATTTT. The V call is TRBV5-1, the J call TRBJ2-3; TRBD2 matches 7 bases. Trimming removed 0 bases from V and 5 bases from J; junction bases left unmatched: 9. The CDR3 has 16 amino acids. CDR1 and CDR2 from the germline V gene are SGHRS and YFSETQ.

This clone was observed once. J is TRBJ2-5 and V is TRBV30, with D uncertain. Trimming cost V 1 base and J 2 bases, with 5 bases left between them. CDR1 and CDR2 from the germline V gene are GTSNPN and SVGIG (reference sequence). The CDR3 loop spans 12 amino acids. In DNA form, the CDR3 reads TGTGCCTGGAGTGAGGCGCAAGAGACCCAGTACTTC. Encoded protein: CAWSEAQETQYF.

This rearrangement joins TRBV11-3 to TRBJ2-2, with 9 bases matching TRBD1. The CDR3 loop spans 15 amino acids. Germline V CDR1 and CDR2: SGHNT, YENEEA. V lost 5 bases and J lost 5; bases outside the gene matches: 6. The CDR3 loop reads CASSRGQGTTGELFF. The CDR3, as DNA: TGTGCCAGCAGCAGAGGACAGGGGACTACCGGGGAGCTGTTTTTT.

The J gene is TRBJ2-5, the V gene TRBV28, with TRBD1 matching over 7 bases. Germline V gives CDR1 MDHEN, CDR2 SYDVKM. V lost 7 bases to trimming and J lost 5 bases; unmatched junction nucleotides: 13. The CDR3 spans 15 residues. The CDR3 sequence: CASTENAGGGETQYF. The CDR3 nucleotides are TGTGCCAGCACCGAGAACGCAGGGGGTGGGGAGACCCAGTACTTC.

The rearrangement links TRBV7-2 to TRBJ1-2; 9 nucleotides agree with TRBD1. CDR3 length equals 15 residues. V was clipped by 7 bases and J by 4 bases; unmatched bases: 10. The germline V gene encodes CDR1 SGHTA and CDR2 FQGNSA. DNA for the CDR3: TGTGCCAGCATCATCACAGGGGGCGCGGGCTATGGCTACACCTTC. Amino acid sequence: CASIITGGAGYGYTF. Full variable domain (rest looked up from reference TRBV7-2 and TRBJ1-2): GAGVSQSPSNKVTEKGKDVELRCDPISGHTALYWYRQSLGQGLEFLIYFQGNSAPDKSGLPSDRFSAERTGGSVSTLTIQRTQQEDSAVYLCASIITGGAGYGYTFGSGTRLTVV.

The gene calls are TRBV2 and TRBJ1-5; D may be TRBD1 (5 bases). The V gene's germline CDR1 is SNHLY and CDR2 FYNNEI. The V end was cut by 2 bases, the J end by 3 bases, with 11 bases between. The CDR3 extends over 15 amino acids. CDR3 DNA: TGTGCCAGCAGTGAAAACGGGGGTAACAATCAGCCCCAGCATTTT. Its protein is CASSENGGNNQPQHF.

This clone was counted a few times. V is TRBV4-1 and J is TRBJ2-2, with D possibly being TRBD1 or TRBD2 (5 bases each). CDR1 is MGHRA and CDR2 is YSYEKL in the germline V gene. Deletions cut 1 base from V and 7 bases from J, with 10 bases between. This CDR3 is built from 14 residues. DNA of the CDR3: TGCGCCAGCAGCCAAGTGGGGGTGGACGGGGAGCTGTTTTTT. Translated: CASSQVGVDGELFF.

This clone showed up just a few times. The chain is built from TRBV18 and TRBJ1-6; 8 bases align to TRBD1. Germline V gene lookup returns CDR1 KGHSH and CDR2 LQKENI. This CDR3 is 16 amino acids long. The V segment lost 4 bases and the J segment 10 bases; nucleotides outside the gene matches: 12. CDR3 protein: CASSQLDRALFSPLHF. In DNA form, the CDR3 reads TGTGCCAGCTCACAATTGGACAGGGCGCTATTCTCACCCCTCCACTTT.

The CDR3 bases are TGTGCCAGCAGCTTAGGTCTAGCGGGGGCCCCAACGCAGTATTTT. Amino acids: CASSLGLAGAPTQYF. The chain couples TRBV11-3 to TRBJ2-3, with 10 bases identical to TRBD2. V was clipped by 1 base and J by 9 bases; unmatched bases: 7. Germline V CDR1 and CDR2: SGHNT, YENEEA. The CDR3 is 15 residues long.

CDR3 DNA sequence: TGTGCCAGCAGCTCCCAGGGACGTGGGGCCAACGTCCTGACTTTC. It yields the protein CASSSQGRGANVLTF. V and J are TRBV7-2 and TRBJ2-6; D assignment may be TRBD1 or TRBD2 (5 bases each). CDR3 size: 15 residues. Germline V gene lookup returns CDR1 SGHTA and CDR2 FQGNSA. V dropped 4 bases and J dropped 3 bases, with 10 bases sitting between them.

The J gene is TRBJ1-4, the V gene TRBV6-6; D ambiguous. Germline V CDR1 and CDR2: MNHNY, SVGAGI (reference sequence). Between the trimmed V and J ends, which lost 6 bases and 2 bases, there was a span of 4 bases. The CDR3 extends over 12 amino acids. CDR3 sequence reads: CASRRTNEKLFF. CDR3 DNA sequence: TGTGCCAGCAGACGGACTAATGAAAAACTGTTTTTT.

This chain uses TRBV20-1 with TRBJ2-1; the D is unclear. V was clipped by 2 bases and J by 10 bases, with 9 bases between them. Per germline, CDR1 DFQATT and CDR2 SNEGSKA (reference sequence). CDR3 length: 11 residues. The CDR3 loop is CSARPIREQFF. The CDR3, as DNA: TGCAGTGCTAGACCCATAAGGGAGCAGTTCTTC.

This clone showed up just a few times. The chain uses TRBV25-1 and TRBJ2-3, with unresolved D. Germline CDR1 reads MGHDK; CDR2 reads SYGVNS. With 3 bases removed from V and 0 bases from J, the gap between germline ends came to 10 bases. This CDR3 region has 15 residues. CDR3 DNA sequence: TGTGCCAGCAGTGAGATCGGAAGAAGCACAGATACGCAGTATTTT. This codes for CASSEIGRSTDTQYF.

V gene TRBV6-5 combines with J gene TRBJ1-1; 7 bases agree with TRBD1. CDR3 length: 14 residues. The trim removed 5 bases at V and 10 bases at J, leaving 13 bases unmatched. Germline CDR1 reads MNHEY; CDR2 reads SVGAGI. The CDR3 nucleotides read TGTGCCAGCAGTAGGTCAGGGGGTGATCTCGTAGCTTTCTTT. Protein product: CASSRSGGDLVAFF.

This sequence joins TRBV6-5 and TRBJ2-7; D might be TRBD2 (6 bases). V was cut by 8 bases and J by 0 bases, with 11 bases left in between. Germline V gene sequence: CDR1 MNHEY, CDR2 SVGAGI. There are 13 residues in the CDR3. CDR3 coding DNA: TGTGCCAGCGGGAGGACTATCTCCTACGAGCAGTACGTC. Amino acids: CASGRTISYEQYV.

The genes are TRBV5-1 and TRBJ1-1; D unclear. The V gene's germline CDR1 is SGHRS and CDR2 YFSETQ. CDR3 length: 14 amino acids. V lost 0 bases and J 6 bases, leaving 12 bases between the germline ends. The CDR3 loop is CASSLGPFEAEAFF. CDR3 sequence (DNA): TGCGCCAGCAGCTTGGGGCCTTTCGAGGCTGAAGCTTTCTTT.

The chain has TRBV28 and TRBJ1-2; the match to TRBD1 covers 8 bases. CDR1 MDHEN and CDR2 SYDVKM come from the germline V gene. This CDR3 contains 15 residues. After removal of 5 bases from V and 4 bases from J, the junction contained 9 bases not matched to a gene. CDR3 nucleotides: TGTGCCAGCAGTACCTCCGGGACAGGAGGCTATGGCTACACCTTC. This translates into CASSTSGTGGYGYTF.

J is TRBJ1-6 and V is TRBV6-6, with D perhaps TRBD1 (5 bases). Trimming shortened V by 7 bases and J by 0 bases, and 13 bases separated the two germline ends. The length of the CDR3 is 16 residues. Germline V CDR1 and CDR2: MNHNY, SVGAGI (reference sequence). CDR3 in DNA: TGTGCCAGCACTCAGCTCGGGGGCTCCTATAATTCACCCCTCCACTTT. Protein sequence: CASTQLGGSYNSPLHF.

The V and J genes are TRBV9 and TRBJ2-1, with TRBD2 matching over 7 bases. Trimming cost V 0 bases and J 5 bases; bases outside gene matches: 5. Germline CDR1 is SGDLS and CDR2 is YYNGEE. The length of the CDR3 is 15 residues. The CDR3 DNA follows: TGTGCCAGCAGCGTAGAGCGGGGAGATAACAATGAGCAGTTCTTC. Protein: CASSVERGDNNEQFF.

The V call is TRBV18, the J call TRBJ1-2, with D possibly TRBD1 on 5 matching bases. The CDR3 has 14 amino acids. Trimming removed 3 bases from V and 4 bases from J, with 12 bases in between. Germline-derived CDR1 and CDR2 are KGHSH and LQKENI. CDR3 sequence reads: CASSPGTISYGYTF. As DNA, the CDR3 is TGTGCCAGCTCACCCGGGACGATTTCCTATGGCTACACCTTC.